The 24 T cell receptor beta chains in this list originate from one sample, sequenced in a study of T cell repertoires in ileal Crohn's disease. Using immunoSEQ multiplex PCR, the repertoire was profiled, and TCRdb retains in-frame clones only, with some absent. This table holds about 7,200 clones, 65% to 90% found once. Sample: ileal tissue. The receptor set was obtained from an adult with Crohn's disease.

The chain couples TRBV4-1 to TRBJ1-4; 10 nucleotides match TRBD1. This CDR3 contains 12 residues. Germline loops: CDR1 MGHRA, CDR2 YSYEKL. Trimming cost V 4 bases and J 10 bases; bases outside gene matches: 0. As DNA, the CDR3 is TGCGCCAGCAGCCGGACAGGGGGAAAACTGTTTTTT. This encodes CASSRTGGKLFF.

The chain has TRBV30 and TRBJ1-5; tentative D call: TRBD1 (6 bases). V gave up 1 base and J gave up 2 bases, with 15 bases separating them. Germline V gene data show CDR1 as GTSNPN and CDR2 as SVGIG (reference sequence). The CDR3 runs 16 residues. As DNA, the CDR3 is TGTGCCTGGAGTGCCCGAGGGGGGGCAGGCAATCAGCCCCAGCATTTT. Protein: CAWSARGGAGNQPQHF. Filled out from reference TRBV30 and TRBJ1-5, the complete variable domain reads SQTIHQWPATLVQPVGSPLSLECTVEGTSNPNLYWYRQAAGRGLQLLFYSVGIGQISSEVPQNLSASRPQDRQFILSSKKLLLSDSGFYLCAWSARGGAGNQPQHFGDGTRLSIL.

This sequence joins TRBV25-1 and TRBJ2-5, with 11 bases lining up with TRBD2. Germline CDR1 and CDR2: MGHDK and SYGVNS. J gave up 0 bases and V 1 base, and 7 bases lay outside the gene matches. This CDR3 contains 18 residues. CDR3 DNA: TGTGCCAGCAGTGAATCCACAGGGGGACTAGCGGACCAAGAGACCCAGTACTTC. Encoded protein: CASSESTGGLADQETQYF.

The chain uses TRBV7-8 and TRBJ1-1; D uncertain. Per the germline V gene, CDR1 is SGHVS and CDR2 is FQNEAQ. This CDR3 is 13 amino acids long. V was clipped by 5 bases and J by 2 bases, with 9 bases between them. CDR3 nucleotides: TGTGCCAGCAGCCAATCCCCAAACACTGAAGCTTTCTTT. Translating gives CASSQSPNTEAFF.

The chain joins TRBV14 to TRBJ2-3; D is possibly TRBD2 (6 bases). CDR1 and CDR2 from the germline V gene are SGHDN and FVKESK. This CDR3 has 16 amino acids. Trimming pared 1 base from V and 8 bases from J, leaving 19 bases between. CDR3 in DNA: TGTGCCAGCAGCCAAGGCAGATCTAGCGCCAAGGGTACGCAGTATTTT. Translated, it gives CASSQGRSSAKGTQYF.

The gene calls are TRBV15 and TRBJ2-5, with 7 bases identical to TRBD1. The end of the DNA aligns better with TRBJ2-7, so the J call may be wrong. The CDR3 extends over 15 amino acids. Germline CDR1 is LNHNV and CDR2 is YYDKDF (reference sequence). The CDR3 is CATSPGQLGTYEQYF. In nucleotides, the CDR3 is TGTGCCACCAGCCCGGGACAGCTAGGAACCTACGAGCAGTACTTC.

This chain uses TRBV7-6 with TRBJ2-7, with TRBD1 matching 12 bases. J lost 5 bases, V lost 5 bases, and 4 bases had no gene match. The CDR3 contains 14 residues. Looked up from germline, CDR1 is SGHVS and CDR2 is FNYEAQ. CDR3 amino acids: CASSRGTGGHEQYF. The CDR3 nucleotides are TGTGCCAGCAGCCGCGGGACAGGGGGCCACGAGCAGTACTTC.

A word on this clone: Sequence at one end of the junction differs from germline and may be a read error. The gene calls are TRBV5-5 and TRBJ1-5; D is ambiguous. Germline V gene sequence: CDR1 SGHKS, CDR2 YYEKEE (reference sequence). This CDR3 has 15 amino acids. CDR3 nucleotides: TGTGCCAGCAGTTTGGAACATTATAGCAATCAGCCCCAGCATTTT. Translating gives CASSLEHYSNQPQHF.

This sequence joins TRBV19 and TRBJ1-2; 7 nucleotides line up with TRBD1. The J segment lost 4 bases and the V segment lost 5 bases, leaving 4 bases of the junction unmatched. The CDR3 extends over 13 amino acids. The V gene's germline CDR1 is LNHDA and CDR2 SQIVND (reference sequence). CDR3 DNA sequence: TGTGCCAGTAGTCTGGACAGGAGCTATGGCTACACCTTC. This encodes CASSLDRSYGYTF.

This chain uses TRBV4-1 with TRBJ2-7, with 10 bases fitting TRBD1. Losses at the gene ends were 4 bases for V and 5 bases for J; bases not matched to a gene: 8. The CDR3 sequence is 15 residues long. CDR1 and CDR2 from the germline V gene are MGHRA and YSYEKL. The CDR3 DNA follows: TGCGCCAGCAGCCTAACCGGGACAGGGGTTGACGAGCAGTACTTC. The encoded protein is CASSLTGTGVDEQYF.

CDR3 amino acids: CASRRGQNTGELFF. DNA of the CDR3: TGTGCCAGTAGAAGGGGGCAGAACACCGGGGAGCTGTTTTTT. This rearrangement joins TRBV19 to TRBJ2-2; TRBD1 agrees at 7 bases. Trimming took 6 bases from V and 1 from J; bases not matched to a gene: 2. The germline CDR1 and CDR2 sequences are LNHDA and SQIVND (reference sequence). CDR3 length equals 14 residues. Based on the CDR3 plus reference TRBV19 and TRBJ2-2, the full variable domain is DGGITQSPKYLFRKEGQNVTLSCEQNLNHDAMYWYRQDPGQGLRLIYYSQIVNDFQKGDIAEGYSVSREKKESFPLTVTSAQKNPTAFYLCASRRGQNTGELFFGEGSRLTVL.

This sequence joins TRBV19 and TRBJ1-1; TRBD1 matches 7 bases. The V and J ends lost 8 bases and 3 bases, in that order; junction bases with no gene match: 6. CDR1 LNHDA and CDR2 SQIVND come from the germline V gene (reference sequence). CDR3 length: 13 amino acids. The CDR3 nucleotides are TGTGCCAGTGAAGATGGACAGGACACTGAAGCTTTCTTT. This gives the protein CASEDGQDTEAFF.

The chain is built from TRBV4-2 and TRBJ2-4; 8 nucleotides line up with TRBD2. Germline V CDR1 and CDR2: LGHNA, YNFKEQ. Trimming removed 3 bases from V and 6 bases from J; junction bases left unmatched: 4. CDR3 length equals 14 residues. The chain's CDR3 is CASSQGSGGNIQYF. The CDR3 coding sequence is TGTGCCAGCAGCCAGGGAAGCGGGGGAAACATTCAGTACTTC.

The V gene is TRBV27, the J gene TRBJ2-2, with D possibly being TRBD2 (5 bases). Trimming shortened V by 6 bases and J by 2 bases, and 16 bases separated the two germline ends. The CDR3 contains 16 residues. The germline CDR1 and CDR2 sequences are MNHEY and SMNVEV (reference sequence). This CDR3 is CASRPERLRNTGELFF. The CDR3 DNA reads TGTGCCAGCAGGCCCGAGCGGCTAAGAAACACCGGGGAGCTGTTTTTT.

This clone is large within its sample. The chain uses TRBV6-4 and TRBJ2-7, with 8 nucleotides matching TRBD1. V lost 0 bases, J lost 8 bases, and 12 bases stayed unmatched. The CDR3 spans 16 residues. Germline V gives CDR1 MRHNA, CDR2 SNTAGT. CDR3 protein: CASSDSTGGQGSQQYF. The CDR3 nucleotides are TGTGCCAGCAGTGACTCAACCGGCGGACAGGGTTCACAGCAGTACTTC.

The V and J genes are TRBV30 and TRBJ2-5; D is possibly TRBD2 (6 bases). The tail of the sequence fits TRBJ2-7 better, so the J call may be wrong. Germline CDR1 is GTSNPN and CDR2 is SVGIG (reference sequence). CDR3 size: 13 residues. The CDR3 DNA is TGTGCCTGGAACCCGACGGGAGCCTACGAGCAGTACTTC. Its translation is CAWNPTGAYEQYF.

The chain has TRBV28 and TRBJ1-5; possibly TRBD1 for D (5 bases). This CDR3 region has 14 residues. CDR1 and CDR2 (germline): MDHEN, SYDVKM. Trimming took 11 bases from V and 2 from J, leaving 16 bases between them. This chain's CDR3 is CAVPGGGGNQPQHF. The CDR3 DNA sequence: TGTGCCGTACCGGGTGGGGGGGGCAATCAGCCCCAGCATTTT.

The V gene is TRBV7-6, the J gene TRBJ2-7; D gene ambiguous. Trimming shortened V by 5 bases and J by 2 bases, and 25 bases separated the two germline ends. Germline-derived CDR1 and CDR2 are SGHVS and FNYEAQ. There are 18 residues in the CDR3. The CDR3 reads CASSPYAPSRREPYEQYF. CDR3 nucleotide sequence: TGTGCCAGCAGCCCCTACGCCCCCTCTAGACGAGAGCCCTACGAGCAGTACTTC.

The chain combines TRBV5-1 with TRBJ2-6, with D unresolved. Germline loops: CDR1 SGHRS, CDR2 YFSETQ. V dropped 1 base and J dropped 1 base, with 3 bases sitting between them. This CDR3 contains 14 residues. CDR3 sequence: CASSLLSGANVLTF. For the CDR3, the DNA is TGCGCCAGCAGCTTGCTTTCTGGGGCCAACGTCCTGACTTTC.

The rearrangement joins TRBV12-5 to TRBJ2-1; 7 bases agree with TRBD2. Per the germline V gene, CDR1 is LGHNT and CDR2 is FRNRAP. Unmatched junction bases numbered 14, after V lost 0 bases and J lost 9 bases. The CDR3 has 17 residues. This CDR3 reads CASGLVRFAGREGEQFF. The CDR3 DNA follows: TGTGCTAGTGGTTTGGTACGATTCGCGGGAAGGGAGGGTGAGCAGTTCTTC.

The chain joins TRBV7-2 to TRBJ2-7, with 9 bases aligning to TRBD2. In germline, CDR1 is SGHTA, CDR2 FQGNSA. The CDR3 sequence is 15 residues long. V lost 5 bases and J lost 2; bases outside the gene matches: 7. The chain's CDR3 is CASSLDAGGAYEQYF. As DNA, the CDR3 is TGTGCCAGCAGCCTAGATGCGGGGGGGGCCTACGAGCAGTACTTC.

On this clone itself: An end of the junction does not agree with germline; a read error may underlie this. This specimen includes other DNA sequences encoding the same CDR3. The V gene is TRBV5-1, the J gene TRBJ1-1; D possibly corresponds to TRBD1 (5 bases). This CDR3 is 14 amino acids long. Germline-derived CDR1 and CDR2 are SGHRS and YFSETQ. This chain's CDR3 is CASNSGGGNTEAFF. CDR3 DNA sequence: TGCGCCAGCAATTCTGGGGGGGGGAACACTGAAGCCTTCTTT.

This clone was detected once. The chain employs TRBV7-2 and TRBJ1-3; D perhaps matches TRBD1 (6 bases). The length of the CDR3 is 15 residues. V gave up 5 bases and J gave up 3 bases, with 14 bases separating them. Germline V gene data show CDR1 as SGHTA and CDR2 as FQGNSA. CDR3 loop: CASSTPYRDGNTIYF. The CDR3, as DNA: TGTGCCAGCAGCACCCCATACAGGGATGGAAACACCATATATTTT.

CDR3 DNA: TGTGCCAGCAGTTTAAAGCGGGAGGGCCTTAGCACAGATACGCAGTATTTT. It yields the protein CASSLKREGLSTDTQYF. This rearrangement joins TRBV27 to TRBJ2-3; 10 bases align to TRBD2. Germline CDR1 MNHEY, CDR2 SMNVEV (reference sequence). CDR3 length: 17 amino acids. Unmatched junction bases numbered 5, after V lost 2 bases and J lost 0 bases.